The 24 T cell receptor beta chains below were found in one sample sequenced in a study of shared clonotypes between healthy human individuals. Measured with immunoSEQ multiplex PCR; TCRdb has only the in-frame clones, and not every one. This sample has about a million clones; 77% occur once, and the top ten carry almost 0.9%. What was sequenced was memory CD4+ T cells from PBMCs. This sample's subset: CD45RA-negative fraction. The receptors stem from a man in his late teens or twenties in good health. Some clones in this sample may be carry-over from other donors' samples.

The V and J genes are TRBV6-5 and TRBJ2-2, with D possibly called TRBD1 or TRBD2 (5 bases each). This CDR3 spans 14 amino acids. V lost 6 bases and J lost 6, with 14 bases in between. CDR1 MNHEY and CDR2 SVGAGI come from the germline V gene. The CDR3 reads CASRSLGGSGELFF. As DNA, the CDR3 is TGTGCCAGCAGGAGCCTTGGGGGTTCCGGGGAGCTGTTTTTT.

V usage is TRBV2 and J usage is TRBJ2-5; D is perhaps TRBD2 (6 bases). The last part of the DNA fits TRBJ2-7 better; the J call may be wrong. Germline V gene lookup returns CDR1 SNHLY and CDR2 FYNNEI. This CDR3 comprises 15 residues. The CDR3 loop reads CASSGAVTRSGEQYF. The CDR3 nucleotides read TGTGCCAGCAGTGGGGCAGTGACTAGAAGTGGCGAGCAGTACTTC.

The J gene is TRBJ2-5, the V gene TRBV27; tentatively, D is TRBD1 (5 bases). V shed 6 bases and J shed 7 bases, with 21 bases lying between them. This CDR3 spans 15 amino acids. The germline V gene has CDR1 MNHEY and CDR2 SMNVEV (reference sequence). The chain's CDR3 is CASSPPGAARRTQYF. As DNA, the CDR3 is TGTGCCAGCAGCCCCCCTGGGGCTGCCAGGAGGACCCAGTACTTC.

This clone was detected only once. The rearrangement links TRBV7-2 to TRBJ2-3, with TRBD2 matching 9 bases. The CDR3 is made up of 16 amino acids. V gave up 1 base and J gave up 4 bases; unmatched junction bases: 6. Germline values: CDR1 SGHTA, CDR2 FQGNSA. CDR3 residues: CASSLVGLAGPDTQYF. Here the CDR3 DNA reads TGTGCCAGCAGCTTAGTGGGGCTAGCGGGACCAGATACGCAGTATTTT.

The CDR3 region is CATRGGPGGYNEQFF. The CDR3, as DNA: TGTGCCACACGGGGTGGACCGGGGGGCTACAATGAGCAGTTCTTC. The chain carries TRBV2 and TRBJ2-1; 7 nucleotides agree with TRBD2. Germline CDR1 is SNHLY and CDR2 is FYNNEI. This CDR3 is 15 amino acids long. J lost 3 bases, V lost 10 bases, and 12 bases had no gene match.

This clone was counted once. The chain carries TRBV5-4 and TRBJ2-7; D is possibly TRBD2 (6 bases). The V gene's germline CDR1 is SGHNT and CDR2 YYREEE (reference sequence). The CDR3 is made up of 15 amino acids. The V end lost 0 bases, the J end lost 1 base, and 11 bases lay between the germline ends. The CDR3 coding sequence is TGTGCCAGCAGCTTGGATGCGGGATTTTCCTACGAGCAGTACTTC. Translation gives CASSLDAGFSYEQYF.

V usage is TRBV5-1 and J usage is TRBJ2-5, with D possibly matching TRBD2 (6 bases). The CDR3 is made up of 13 amino acids. Germline assignment: CDR1 SGHRS and CDR2 YFSETQ. The ends were cut back, 4 bases at V and 1 base at J, with 8 bases in the middle. The DNA for the CDR3 is TGCGCCAGCAGCATGGGGGGCCAAGAGACCCAGTACTTC. It is translated as CASSMGGQETQYF.

This clone was counted a few times. The rearrangement joins TRBV11-3 to TRBJ2-5; D might be TRBD1 (6 bases). The V and J ends lost 5 bases and 5 bases respectively, with 9 bases between them. This CDR3 has 12 amino acids. Looked up from germline, CDR1 is SGHNT and CDR2 is YENEEA. The DNA for the CDR3 is TGTGCCAGCAGCCCCACAGGGGAGACCCAGTACTTC. It is translated as CASSPTGETQYF.

This chain links TRBV7-3 with TRBJ2-7; 10 bases line up with TRBD2. Trimming at V came to 4 bases and at J to 3 bases, leaving 9 bases not matched to a gene. This CDR3 comprises 16 residues. Per the germline V gene, CDR1 is SGHTA and CDR2 is FQGTGA. CDR3 nucleotide sequence: TGTGCCAGCAGCTCATCATCTAGCGGGAGCGGCTACGAGCAGTACTTC. Encoded protein: CASSSSSSGSGYEQYF.

The chain links TRBV7-2 to TRBJ2-7; D unresolved. Trimming removed 4 bases from V and 6 bases from J, with 10 bases in between. Germline V lookup: CDR1 SGHTA, CDR2 FQGNSA. CDR3 length equals 12 residues. In nucleotides, the CDR3 is TGTGCCAGCAGCTCCCAATACTCCGAGCAGTACTTC. It codes for CASSSQYSEQYF.

The chain employs TRBV4-3 and TRBJ2-5; D is undetermined. V lost 4 bases to trimming and J lost 2 bases, with 14 bases between them. The CDR3 covers 15 residues. Germline loops: CDR1 LGHNA, CDR2 YSLEER. CDR3: CASSRSAAEQETQYF. The CDR3 nucleotides are TGCGCCAGCAGCCGATCGGCGGCGGAACAAGAGACCCAGTACTTC.

A note on this clone: This could be a read error, since a much larger clone is one nucleotide away. The chain combines TRBV7-3 with TRBJ2-1; 10 nucleotides match TRBD1. The CDR3 sequence is 14 residues long. Germline V gives CDR1 SGHTA, CDR2 FQGTGA. V was clipped by 4 bases and J by 6 bases; unmatched bases: 3. Written as DNA, the CDR3 is TGTGCCAGCAGCTCCGGGACAGGGGTCAATGAGCAGTTCTTC. Translating it yields CASSSGTGVNEQFF.

The gene calls are TRBV18 and TRBJ2-5; possible D gene TRBD2, 6 bases. Germline V gene data show CDR1 as KGHSH and CDR2 as LQKENI. The germline V and J ends were trimmed by 1 base and 6 bases, with 12 bases remaining between them. The CDR3 runs to 14 residues. CDR3 sequence: CASSPLGDSQTQYF. The CDR3 DNA reads TGTGCCAGCTCACCACTGGGGGACTCACAGACCCAGTACTTC.

This clone has a single count. The CDR3 DNA reads as TGCAGCGCCCGGGGACTAGCGGTCAATGAGCAGTTCTTC. This gives the protein CSARGLAVNEQFF. V gene TRBV29-1 combines with J gene TRBJ2-1, with TRBD2 matching 11 bases. This CDR3 is built from 13 residues. Germline V lookup: CDR1 SQVTM, CDR2 ANQGSEA. The V and J ends lost 7 bases and 6 bases, in that order; junction bases with no gene match: 5.

This clone was observed a few times. The chain is built from TRBV10-3 and TRBJ1-1; 10 bases agree with TRBD1. CDR1 and CDR2 from the germline V gene are ENHRY and SYGVKD. The V segment lost 6 bases and the J segment 8 bases; nucleotides outside the gene matches: 6. There are 13 residues in the CDR3. CDR3 nucleotides: TGTGCCATCAGCGACAGGGGGCCTAGAGAAGCTTTCTTT. Its translation is CAISDRGPREAFF.

The chain couples TRBV15 to TRBJ2-3; 9 nucleotides match TRBD2. Germline lookup yields CDR1 LNHNV and CDR2 YYDKDF (reference sequence). Trimming at V came to 1 base and at J to 0 bases, leaving 5 bases not matched to a gene. The CDR3 sequence is 17 residues long. The CDR3 DNA reads as TGTGCCACCAGCAGAGCCCCGGGACTAGCTAGCACAGATACGCAGTATTTT. Protein: CATSRAPGLASTDTQYF.

The rearrangement uses TRBV6-4 and TRBJ1-1; no reliable D call. The germline V gene has CDR1 MRHNA and CDR2 SNTAGT. V lost 4 bases to trimming and J lost 9 bases, with 12 bases between them. The CDR3 is 12 residues long. CDR3 in amino acids: CASSGPGGQAFF. The CDR3 nucleotides read TGTGCCAGCAGTGGTCCGGGAGGTCAAGCTTTCTTT.

The chain uses TRBV5-4 and TRBJ2-7, with TRBD1 identical over 7 bases. Germline CDR1 reads SGHNT; CDR2 reads YYREEE (reference sequence). This CDR3 region has 15 residues. V shed 3 bases and J 0 bases; nucleotides not matched to a gene: 6. The CDR3 here is CASSSPQGSSYEQYF. CDR3 nucleotide sequence: TGTGCCAGCAGCTCCCCACAGGGGAGCTCCTACGAGCAGTACTTC.

The rearrangement uses TRBV28 and TRBJ1-4, with D perhaps matching TRBD1 (5 bases). Trimming shortened V by 8 bases and J by 5 bases, and 15 bases separated the two germline ends. The CDR3 contains 14 residues. Germline-derived CDR1 and CDR2 are MDHEN and SYDVKM. CDR3 sequence (DNA): TGTGCCAGCGCCTATGGGGACCGAAATGAAAAACTGTTTTTT. It specifies CASAYGDRNEKLFF.

Worth noting for this clone: Different DNA sequences within this sample yield the same CDR3. This rearrangement joins TRBV7-9 to TRBJ1-2; weak D call: TRBD1 (5 bases). Trimming took 1 base from V and 1 from J, leaving 7 bases between them. This CDR3 spans 14 amino acids. CDR1 is SEHNR, CDR2 FQNEAQ, per germline (reference sequence). In DNA, the CDR3 is TGTGCCAGCAGCTTAGGACAGAATAACTATGGCTACACCTTC. Its translation is CASSLGQNNYGYTF.

The CDR3 sequence: CASSFRTLAGQETQYF. The CDR3, as DNA: TGTGCCAGCAGCTTTAGAACACTAGCGGGACAAGAGACCCAGTACTTC. The chain links TRBV5-4 to TRBJ2-5; 10 bases are shared with TRBD2. CDR1 is SGHNT, CDR2 YYREEE, per germline (reference sequence). The CDR3 has 16 residues. Trimming cost V 2 bases and J 2 bases; bases outside gene matches: 6.

The chain carries TRBV6-1 and TRBJ1-6; 7 bases match TRBD1. With V trimmed by 2 bases and J by 12 bases, 4 bases remained unmatched. From germline, CDR1 is MNHNS and CDR2 SASEGT. This CDR3 is built from 13 residues. CDR3 sequence reads: CASSEFQGEPLHF. DNA for the CDR3: TGTGCCAGCAGTGAATTCCAGGGGGAACCCCTCCACTTT.

V gene TRBV28 combines with J gene TRBJ1-3; D is ambiguous. Trimming removed 5 bases from V and 0 bases from J, with 8 bases in between. Germline lookup yields CDR1 MDHEN and CDR2 SYDVKM. There are 14 residues in the CDR3. CDR3 region: CASSISSSGNTIYF. CDR3 DNA sequence: TGTGCCAGCAGTATCTCCAGCTCTGGAAACACCATATATTTT.

The chain carries TRBV9 and TRBJ1-2; D might be TRBD1 (5 bases). This CDR3 spans 13 amino acids. The V end was cut by 3 bases, the J end by 8 bases, with 14 bases between. CDR1 SGDLS and CDR2 YYNGEE come from the germline V gene. The CDR3 reads CASSAPNQGGYTF. In nucleotides, the CDR3 is TGTGCCAGCAGCGCCCCAAATCAGGGAGGCTACACCTTC.